Presented here are 22 T cell receptor beta chains from one specimen sequenced in a study of blood T cell repertoires in COVID-19. Sequenced by immunoSEQ multiplex PCR; TCRdb stores in-frame clones only, minus some. The repertoire consists of over 300,000 clones, with roughly 83% occurring once and the leading ten covering about 1.7%. Sequencing input: peripheral blood. The receptors here all came from a woman aged 50 to 60 with acute or convalescent COVID-19.

This chain joins TRBV30 and TRBJ1-4; TRBD1 is a possible D gene (5 bases). The ends were cut back, 6 bases at V and 8 bases at J, with 13 bases in the middle. The CDR3 has 12 amino acids. Germline CDR1 GTSNPN, CDR2 SVGIG (reference sequence). The CDR3: CACSWEGEKLFF. CDR3 nucleotides: TGTGCCTGTTCTTGGGAGGGGGAAAAACTGTTTTTT.

V usage is TRBV12-3 or TRBV12-4 and J usage is TRBJ1-5; TRBD1 matches 7 bases. The CDR3 length is 13 residues. J was trimmed by 4 bases and V by 3 bases; bases with no gene match: 0. CDR3 loop: CASSLDRNQPQHF. The DNA for the CDR3 is TGTGCCAGCAGTTTGGACAGGAATCAGCCCCAGCATTTT.

The sample holds a few counts of this clone. This chain uses TRBV15 with TRBJ1-4; possible D gene TRBD1, 6 bases. Trimming stripped 1 base from V and 7 bases from J, with 16 bases between. Germline lookup yields CDR1 LNHNV and CDR2 YYDKDF (reference sequence). The CDR3 extends over 16 amino acids. The CDR3 nucleotides read TGTGCCACCAGCAGAGGCACACAGGGTAGGGGTGAAAAACTGTTTTTT. As protein: CATSRGTQGRGEKLFF.

The V gene is TRBV5-5, the J gene TRBJ2-7; weak D call: TRBD1 (5 bases). Germline V lookup: CDR1 SGHKS, CDR2 YYEKEE (reference sequence). V dropped 4 bases and J dropped 2 bases, with 10 bases sitting between them. CDR3 length: 13 residues. The CDR3 DNA follows: TGTGCCAGCAGCGTTGACAGAACCTACGAGCAGTACTTC. Amino acid sequence: CASSVDRTYEQYF.

The chain is built from TRBV5-1 and TRBJ2-3; TRBD2 matches at 9 bases. Germline values: CDR1 SGHRS, CDR2 YFSETQ. The CDR3 consists of 17 residues. V gave up 0 bases and J gave up 0 bases; unmatched junction bases: 5. The chain's CDR3 is CASSLAPSGTSTDTQYF. The DNA of the CDR3 is TGCGCCAGCAGCTTGGCCCCTAGCGGGACTAGCACAGATACGCAGTATTTT.

This sequence joins TRBV19 and TRBJ2-7; D may be TRBD1 (6 bases). Trimming left V 2 bases short and J 4 bases short, with 12 bases between. The CDR3 length is 14 residues. The V gene's germline CDR1 is LNHDA and CDR2 SQIVND (reference sequence). CDR3: CASSIQGSRYEQYF. The CDR3 coding sequence is TGTGCCAGTAGTATACAGGGGTCACGTTACGAGCAGTACTTC.

V is TRBV3-1 (or the pseudogene TRBV3-2) and J is TRBJ1-2; D may be TRBD1 (5 bases). CDR1 LGHDT and CDR2 YNNKEL come from the germline V gene (reference sequence). CDR3 length equals 14 residues. Trimming took 7 bases from V and 4 from J, leaving 16 bases between them. For the CDR3, the DNA is TGTGCCAGCACCCCTGTGCAGGGTTTCTATGGCTACACCTTC. Translation gives CASTPVQGFYGYTF.

The J gene is TRBJ2-7, the V gene TRBV28, with D tentatively TRBD1 (5 bases). Germline lookup yields CDR1 MDHEN and CDR2 SYDVKM. V lost 5 bases, J lost 2 bases, and 7 bases lay in between. This CDR3 contains 12 residues. The CDR3 spells CASSRGAYEQYF. In DNA, the CDR3 is TGTGCCAGCAGTAGGGGTGCCTACGAGCAGTACTTC.

V usage is TRBV25-1 and J usage is TRBJ2-7; 13 nucleotides agree with TRBD2. The CDR3 length is 15 residues. Germline lookup yields CDR1 MGHDK and CDR2 SYGVNS. The trim removed 8 bases at V and 2 bases at J, leaving 6 bases unmatched. The CDR3 is CASRTSGRSPYEQYF. The CDR3 nucleotides are TGTGCCAGCCGGACTAGCGGGAGATCCCCCTACGAGCAGTACTTC.

The CDR3 reads CSASNTGNTEAFF. The CDR3 region has the DNA TGCAGTGCTAGTAATACAGGGAACACTGAAGCTTTCTTT. This chain links TRBV20-1 with TRBJ1-1; D might be TRBD1 (5 bases). Germline V gives CDR1 DFQATT, CDR2 SNEGSKA (reference sequence). The V gene lost 3 bases and the J gene lost 1 base, with 9 bases spanning the gap. The CDR3 runs 13 residues.

The chain uses TRBV4-3 and TRBJ2-3; D is perhaps TRBD2 (8 bases). This CDR3 spans 18 amino acids. The ends were cut back, 9 bases at V and 2 bases at J, with 27 bases in the middle. Germline lookup yields CDR1 LGHNA and CDR2 YSLEER. This CDR3 is CARTISGTVHAVTDTQYF. Written as DNA, the CDR3 is TGCGCCAGGACGATTAGCGGGACAGTTCACGCGGTCACAGATACGCAGTATTTT.

The chain employs TRBV7-8 and TRBJ2-1, with D perhaps TRBD2 (5 bases). Germline V CDR1 and CDR2: SGHVS, FQNEAQ. V was trimmed by 6 bases and J by 10 bases, leaving 10 bases between them. CDR3 length: 11 residues. The CDR3 is CASSSPGEQFF. The DNA for the CDR3 is TGTGCCAGCAGTTCACCGGGGGAGCAGTTCTTC.

The V and J genes are TRBV18 and TRBJ2-1, with TRBD2 matching 9 bases. From germline, CDR1 is KGHSH and CDR2 LQKENI. The CDR3 contains 15 residues. Trimming removed 4 bases from V and 5 bases from J; junction bases left unmatched: 6. As DNA, the CDR3 is TGTGCCAGCTCACTCGGGACTAGCCGTAACAATGAGCAGTTCTTC. It specifies CASSLGTSRNNEQFF. Full variable domain (outside the CDR3, taken from reference TRBV18 and TRBJ2-1): NAGVMQNPRHLVRRRGQEARLRCSPMKGHSHVYWYRQLPEEGLKFMVYLQKENIIDESGMPKERFSAEFPKEGPSILRIQQVVRGDSAAYFCASSLGTSRNNEQFFGPGTRLTVL.

The chain recombines TRBV7-8 with TRBJ2-1; D possibly corresponds to TRBD2 (7 bases). V was clipped by 0 bases and J by 2 bases, with 17 bases between them. CDR3 length: 18 residues. Germline values: CDR1 SGHVS, CDR2 FQNEAQ. As DNA, the CDR3 is TGTGCCAGCAGCTTAGCTCCCTTAGGGGGAGGGCCCTACAATGAGCAGTTCTTC. Translating gives CASSLAPLGGGPYNEQFF.

This chain links TRBV28 with TRBJ1-1, with 8 bases matching TRBD1. The CDR3 contains 17 residues. Germline V gives CDR1 MDHEN, CDR2 SYDVKM. J gave up 5 bases and V 8 bases, and 19 bases lay outside the gene matches. The CDR3: CASYTTPRQGKNTEAFF. CDR3 in DNA: TGTGCCAGCTATACTACTCCCCGACAGGGGAAAAATACTGAAGCTTTCTTT.

The V and J genes are TRBV3-1 (or the pseudogene TRBV3-2) and TRBJ2-5, with 7 bases matching TRBD2. The CDR3 loop spans 14 amino acids. V shed 6 bases, J shed 4 bases, and the junction held 8 bases outside the gene matches. The germline V gene has CDR1 LGHDT and CDR2 YNNKEL (reference sequence). This CDR3 reads CASRSKLATETQYF. CDR3 sequence (DNA): TGTGCCAGCAGGTCCAAACTAGCGACAGAGACCCAGTACTTC.

This clone was counted once. The chain employs TRBV19 and TRBJ1-5; unclear D gene. Germline V gene sequence: CDR1 LNHDA, CDR2 SQIVND (reference sequence). The V end was cut by 1 base, the J end by 0 bases, with 7 bases between. The CDR3 is 15 amino acids. The CDR3, as DNA: TGTGCCAGTAGTATAGGGACTCATAGCAATCAGCCCCAGCATTTT. Translation gives CASSIGTHSNQPQHF.

The chain couples TRBV30 to TRBJ2-7, with D possibly matching TRBD1 (6 bases). The CDR3 consists of 14 residues. CDR1 is GTSNPN and CDR2 is SVGIG in the germline V gene (reference sequence). Trimming removed 2 bases at V and 0 bases at J, with 11 bases between. CDR3 DNA sequence: TGTGCCTGGAGTATAGACAGGAACTCCTACGAGCAGTACTTC. It encodes CAWSIDRNSYEQYF.

The rearrangement links TRBV6-5 to TRBJ1-2, with 8 bases matching TRBD1. With V trimmed by 4 bases and J by 1 base, 5 bases remained unmatched. Germline values: CDR1 MNHEY, CDR2 SVGAGI. This CDR3 comprises 15 residues. CDR3 nucleotide sequence: TGTGCCAGCAGTTCCGGGACAGGTTTTAACTATGGCTACACCTTC. Translated, it gives CASSSGTGFNYGYTF.

The chain couples TRBV5-1 to TRBJ2-3, with 9 bases lining up with TRBD2. The length of the CDR3 is 14 residues. J lost 4 bases, V lost 6 bases, and 6 bases had no gene match. CDR1 is SGHRS, CDR2 YFSETQ, per germline. The CDR3 DNA follows: TGCGCCAGCAATAGCGGGGGAGGCCCAGATACGCAGTATTTT. Translation gives CASNSGGGPDTQYF.

There are a few counts of this clone. The chain combines TRBV9 with TRBJ1-1; 7 positions agree with TRBD1. Trimming removed 4 bases from V and 2 bases from J; junction bases left unmatched: 11. The germline V gene has CDR1 SGDLS and CDR2 YYNGEE. The CDR3 is 16 residues long. This chain's CDR3 is CASSPPRGTANTEAFF. CDR3 sequence (DNA): TGTGCCAGCAGCCCCCCGCGAGGGACAGCAAACACTGAAGCTTTCTTT. Variable domain in full (rest from reference TRBV9 and TRBJ1-1): DSGVTQTPKHLITATGQRVTLRCSPRSGDLSVYWYQQSLDQGLQFLIQYYNGEERAKGNILERFSAQQFPDLHSELNLSSLELGDSALYFCASSPPRGTANTEAFFGQGTRLTVV.

This chain joins TRBV27 and TRBJ1-2; a possible D gene is TRBD1 (6 bases). The CDR3 runs to 14 residues. Germline loops: CDR1 MNHEY, CDR2 SMNVEV (reference sequence). V was shortened by 3 bases and J by 8 bases, with 16 bases between the two germline ends. The CDR3 DNA is TGTGCCAGCAGTTTCACGGCAGGGGCAAGGGGCTACACCTTC. Translating gives CASSFTAGARGYTF.